This TCR beta chain was found in a study of T-cell memory formation after mild COVID-19. On the study more broadly: Largely donor-specific sequence clusters came from two donors. Study-level results: CD4+ contracting clones were found mainly in CM and EM, and CD8+ ones in EMRA. Some responding clones appeared in pre-infection memory, suggesting cross-reactive memory joined.

At least ten counts were recorded for this clonotype. Its specificity is not known. This CDR3 comprises 16 residues. The germline V gene has CDR1 MNHEY and CDR2 SMNVEV (reference sequence). Unmatched junction bases numbered 7, after V lost 5 bases and J lost 2 bases. MiXCR, applied by TCRdb to the 5' RACE reads, yields one record per CDR3 protein. This table has about 210,000 distinct CDR3 sequences, 10% to 13% appearing once. The receptor was isolated from a man between 18 and 29 years old who had mild COVID-19 (a few samples of this study predate the infection). Cell type and time point are not known. The sequenced material came from PBMCs or a T cell subset sorted from them (not recorded which). The V and J genes are TRBV27 and TRBJ2-7; 12 bases line up with TRBD1. CDR3: CASSAGQGALAYEQYF. In DNA form, the CDR3 reads TGTGCCAGCAGTGCGGGACAGGGGGCCCTCGCCTACGAGCAGTACTTC.